This T cell receptor beta chain originates from a study of shared clonotypes between healthy human individuals. Regarding the study as a whole: About 5% of naive CD4 clonotypes were shared across several donors.

Germline values: CDR1 SGHDT, CDR2 YYEEEE. V was pared by 2 bases and J by 4 bases, with 13 bases between. This CDR3 comprises 14 residues. Only in-frame clones appear in the TCRdb table, and some are missing; sequencing was by immunoSEQ multiplex PCR. This sample has about 340,000 clones, with 73% found just once. This clone was counted only a few times. What it binds is not known. The source material was memory CD4+ T cells sorted from blood. Sample subset: CD45RA-negative fraction. This clonotype was sampled from a man aged 25 to 40 in good health. The chain has TRBV5-6 and TRBJ2-7; D perhaps matches TRBD2 (5 bases). The CDR3 sequence is CASSFRSRGYEQYF. The DNA for the CDR3 is TGTGCCAGCAGCTTTAGGTCTCGGGGATACGAGCAGTACTTC.